One and the same sample provided the 8 T cell receptor beta chains below, sequenced in a study of STAT5B mutations in CD4+ large granular lymphocyte leukemia. Produced via immunoSEQ multiplex PCR; TCRdb's table is partial and in-frame only. The sample lists 40,000 to 55,000 clones, about 86% seen once, with about 3% in the top ten. Sequenced material: CD4+ T cells from blood buffy coats. All receptors derive from a human donor in good health.

This chain joins TRBV30 and TRBJ1-2; D unresolved. This CDR3 contains 13 residues. Germline V gene data show CDR1 as GTSNPN and CDR2 as SVGIG (reference sequence). The V and J ends lost 1 base and 8 bases respectively, with 14 bases between them. CDR3: CAWSDPRRRGYTF. In DNA, the CDR3 is TGTGCCTGGAGTGACCCCCGGAGGCGGGGCTACACCTTC.

This clone was counted only a few times. CDR3: CAWSGAERDTQYF. In DNA form, the CDR3 reads TGTGCCTGGAGTGGGGCGGAGCGAGATACGCAGTATTTT. This chain connects TRBV30 to TRBJ2-3, with unresolved D. V lost 1 base to trimming and J lost 5 bases, with 10 bases between them. The germline V gene has CDR1 GTSNPN and CDR2 SVGIG (reference sequence). The CDR3 is made up of 13 amino acids.

In its sample, this clone was seen once. The chain is built from TRBV7-8 and TRBJ2-1, with 7 bases aligning to TRBD2. The germline gives CDR1 SGHVS, CDR2 FQNEAQ. V shed 1 base and J 3 bases; nucleotides not matched to a gene: 3. This CDR3 comprises 15 residues. DNA of the CDR3: TGTGCCAGCAGCTTAGTAGCGGGCTACTACAATGAGCAGTTCTTC. This encodes CASSLVAGYYNEQFF.

The chain combines TRBV28 with TRBJ2-7, with 7 bases that match TRBD2. The CDR3 contains 14 residues. Germline lookup yields CDR1 MDHEN and CDR2 SYDVKM. V was clipped by 5 bases and J by 0 bases; unmatched bases: 4. CDR3 protein: CASSRGGSSYEQYF. CDR3 nucleotide sequence: TGTGCCAGCAGTCGGGGCGGGAGCTCCTACGAGCAGTACTTC.

J is TRBJ2-3 and V is TRBV4-3, with D tentatively TRBD2 (5 bases). The germline gives CDR1 LGHNA, CDR2 YSLEER. This CDR3 region has 15 residues. The ends were cut back, 1 base at V and 2 bases at J, with 10 bases in the middle. The CDR3 loop is CASSQAWTVTDTQYF. DNA for the CDR3: TGCGCCAGCAGCCAAGCCTGGACTGTCACAGATACGCAGTATTTT.

The chain links TRBV5-1 to TRBJ2-5, with D unresolved. CDR1 is SGHRS and CDR2 is YFSETQ in the germline V gene. The CDR3 has 15 residues. Trimming removed 0 bases at V and 3 bases at J, with 12 bases between. CDR3 sequence reads: CASSLGPGPEETQYF. CDR3 bases: TGCGCCAGCAGCTTGGGCCCGGGTCCAGAAGAGACCCAGTACTTC.

The chain carries TRBV29-1 and TRBJ2-1, with a tentative D call TRBD2 (6 bases). V lost 6 bases to trimming and J lost 6 bases, with 18 bases between them. The germline V gene encodes CDR1 SQVTM and CDR2 ANQGSEA. CDR3 size: 14 residues. The CDR3 DNA reads as TGCAGCGTAAGACATGGCGGGACCGGCAATGAGCAGTTCTTC. This codes for CSVRHGGTGNEQFF.

The V call is TRBV10-3, the J call TRBJ2-3, with a weak D call TRBD2 (6 bases). The CDR3 contains 15 residues. Germline CDR1 ENHRY, CDR2 SYGVKD. The V and J ends lost 2 bases and 2 bases respectively, with 11 bases between them. The CDR3 sequence is CAISEGGLLTDTQYF. In DNA form, the CDR3 reads TGTGCCATCAGTGAGGGGGGACTGCTCACAGATACGCAGTATTTT.